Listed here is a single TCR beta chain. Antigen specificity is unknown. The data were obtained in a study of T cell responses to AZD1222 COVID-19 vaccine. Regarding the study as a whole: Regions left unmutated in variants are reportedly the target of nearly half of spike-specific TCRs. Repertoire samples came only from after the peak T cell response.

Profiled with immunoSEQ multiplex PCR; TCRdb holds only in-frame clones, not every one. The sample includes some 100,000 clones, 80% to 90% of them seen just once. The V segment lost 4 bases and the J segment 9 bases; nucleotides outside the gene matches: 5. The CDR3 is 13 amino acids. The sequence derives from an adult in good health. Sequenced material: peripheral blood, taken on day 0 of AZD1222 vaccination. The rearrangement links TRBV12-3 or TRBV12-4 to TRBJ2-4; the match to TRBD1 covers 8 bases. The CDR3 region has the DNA TGTGCCAGCAGTTCCCAGGGGGCGGGCATTCAGTACTTC. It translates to CASSSQGAGIQYF.